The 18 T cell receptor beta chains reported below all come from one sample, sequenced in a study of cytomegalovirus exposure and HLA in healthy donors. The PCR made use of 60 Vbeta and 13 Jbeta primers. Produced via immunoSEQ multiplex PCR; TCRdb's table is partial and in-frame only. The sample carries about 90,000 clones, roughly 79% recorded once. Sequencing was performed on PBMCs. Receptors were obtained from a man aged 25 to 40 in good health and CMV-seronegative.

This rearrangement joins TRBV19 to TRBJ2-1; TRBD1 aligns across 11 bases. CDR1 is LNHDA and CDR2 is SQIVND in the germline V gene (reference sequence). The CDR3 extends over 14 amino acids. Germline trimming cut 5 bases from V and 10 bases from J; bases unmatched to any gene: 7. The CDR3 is CASSSDRGLGEQFF. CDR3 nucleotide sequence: TGTGCCAGTAGTTCGGACAGGGGGCTCGGAGAGCAGTTCTTC.

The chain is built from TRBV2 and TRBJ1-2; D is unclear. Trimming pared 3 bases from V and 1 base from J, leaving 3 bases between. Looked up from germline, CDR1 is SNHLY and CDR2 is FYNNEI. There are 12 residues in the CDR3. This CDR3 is CASSESNYGYTF. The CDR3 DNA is TGTGCCAGCAGTGAGAGTAACTATGGCTACACCTTC.

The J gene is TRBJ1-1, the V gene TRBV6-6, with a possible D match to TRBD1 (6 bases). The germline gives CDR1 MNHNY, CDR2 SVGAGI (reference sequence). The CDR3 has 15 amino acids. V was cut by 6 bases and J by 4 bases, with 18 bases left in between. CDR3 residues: CASRPQGQGSTEAFF. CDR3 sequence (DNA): TGTGCCAGCAGACCCCAGGGGCAGGGGAGCACTGAAGCTTTCTTT.

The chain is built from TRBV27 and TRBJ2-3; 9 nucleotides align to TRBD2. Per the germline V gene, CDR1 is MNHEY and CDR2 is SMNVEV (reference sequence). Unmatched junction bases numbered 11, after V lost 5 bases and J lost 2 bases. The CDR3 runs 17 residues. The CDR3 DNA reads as TGTGCCAGCAGTCCCCGACTAGCGGCAGCCCTCACAGATACGCAGTATTTT. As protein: CASSPRLAAALTDTQYF.

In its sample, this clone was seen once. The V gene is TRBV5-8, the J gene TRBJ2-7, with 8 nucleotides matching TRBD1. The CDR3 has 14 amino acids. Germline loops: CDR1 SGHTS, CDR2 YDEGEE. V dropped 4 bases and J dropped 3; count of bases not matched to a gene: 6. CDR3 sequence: CASSTRTGNYEQYV. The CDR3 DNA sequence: TGTGCCAGCAGCACCAGGACAGGGAACTACGAGCAGTACGTC.

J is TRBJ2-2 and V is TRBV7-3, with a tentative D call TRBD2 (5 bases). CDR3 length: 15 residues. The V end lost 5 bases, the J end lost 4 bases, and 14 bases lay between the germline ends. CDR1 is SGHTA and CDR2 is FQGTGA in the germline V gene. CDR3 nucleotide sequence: TGTGCCAGCAGCCCCGGGGTACAGCTCACCGGGGAGCTGTTTTTT. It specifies CASSPGVQLTGELFF. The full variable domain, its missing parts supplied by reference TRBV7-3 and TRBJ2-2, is GAGVSQTPSNKVTEKGKYVELRCDPISGHTALYWYRQSLGQGPEFLIYFQGTGAADDSGLPNDRFFAVRPEGSVSTLKIQRTERGDSAVYLCASSPGVQLTGELFFGEGSRLTVL.

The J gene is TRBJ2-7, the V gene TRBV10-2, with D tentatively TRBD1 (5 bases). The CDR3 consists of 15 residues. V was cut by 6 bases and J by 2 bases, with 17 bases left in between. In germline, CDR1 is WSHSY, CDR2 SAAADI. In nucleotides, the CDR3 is TGCGCCAGCAGGGAAAGTGTAGGGGCGGCCTACGAGCAGTACGTC. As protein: CASRESVGAAYEQYV.

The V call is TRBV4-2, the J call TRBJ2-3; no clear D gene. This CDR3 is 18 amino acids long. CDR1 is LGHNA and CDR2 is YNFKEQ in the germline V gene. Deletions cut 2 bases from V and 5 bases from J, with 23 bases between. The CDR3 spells CASSQPPSHIMPQDTQYF. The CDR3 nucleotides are TGTGCCAGCAGCCAACCACCGTCCCACATCATGCCCCAAGATACGCAGTATTTT.

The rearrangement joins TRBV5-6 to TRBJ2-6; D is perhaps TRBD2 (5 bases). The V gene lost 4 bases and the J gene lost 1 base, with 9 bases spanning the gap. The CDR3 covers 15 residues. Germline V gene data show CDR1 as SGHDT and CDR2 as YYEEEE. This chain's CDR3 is CASSPGGSGANVLTF. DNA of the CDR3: TGTGCCAGCAGCCCGGGCGGGTCTGGGGCCAACGTCCTGACTTTC.

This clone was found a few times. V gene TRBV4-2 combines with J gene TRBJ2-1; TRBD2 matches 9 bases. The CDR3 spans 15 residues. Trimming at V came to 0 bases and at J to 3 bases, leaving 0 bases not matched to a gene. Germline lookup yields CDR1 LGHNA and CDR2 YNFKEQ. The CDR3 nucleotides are TGTGCCAGCAGCCAAGAGCGGGGGGGCTACAATGAGCAGTTCTTC. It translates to CASSQERGGYNEQFF.

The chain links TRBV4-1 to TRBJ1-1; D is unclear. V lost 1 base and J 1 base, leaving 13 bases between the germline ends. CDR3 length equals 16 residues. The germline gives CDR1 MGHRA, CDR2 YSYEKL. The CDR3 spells CASSQVGPPGNTEAFF. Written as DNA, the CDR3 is TGCGCCAGCAGCCAAGTGGGTCCGCCGGGGAACACTGAAGCTTTCTTT.

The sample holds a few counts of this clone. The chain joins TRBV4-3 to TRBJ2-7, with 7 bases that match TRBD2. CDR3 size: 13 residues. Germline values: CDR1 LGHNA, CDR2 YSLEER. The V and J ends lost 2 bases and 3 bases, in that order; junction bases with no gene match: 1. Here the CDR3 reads CASSQQRGYEQYF. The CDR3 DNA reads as TGCGCCAGCAGCCAACAGCGGGGCTACGAGCAGTACTTC.

The CDR3 DNA reads as TGTGCCAGCAGCGGACAGGGGGGAAACTATGGCTACACCTTC. It translates to CASSGQGGNYGYTF. The rearrangement joins TRBV7-6 to TRBJ1-2, with TRBD1 matching 10 bases. The CDR3 covers 14 residues. Germline trimming cut 5 bases from V and 2 bases from J; bases unmatched to any gene: 2. Germline CDR1 is SGHVS and CDR2 is FNYEAQ.

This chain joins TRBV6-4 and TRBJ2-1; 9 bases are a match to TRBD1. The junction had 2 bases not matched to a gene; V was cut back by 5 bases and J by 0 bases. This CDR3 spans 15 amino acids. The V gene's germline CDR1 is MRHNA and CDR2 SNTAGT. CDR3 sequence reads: CASSSGQGSYNEQFF. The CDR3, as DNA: TGTGCCAGCAGTTCGGGACAGGGCTCCTACAATGAGCAGTTCTTC.

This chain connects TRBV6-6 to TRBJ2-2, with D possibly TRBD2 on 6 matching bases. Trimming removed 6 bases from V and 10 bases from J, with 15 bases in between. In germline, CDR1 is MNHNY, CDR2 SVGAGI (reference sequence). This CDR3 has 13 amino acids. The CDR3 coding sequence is TGTGCCAGCAGGGTACTAGCCGAGCTGGAGCTGTTTTTT. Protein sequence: CASRVLAELELFF.

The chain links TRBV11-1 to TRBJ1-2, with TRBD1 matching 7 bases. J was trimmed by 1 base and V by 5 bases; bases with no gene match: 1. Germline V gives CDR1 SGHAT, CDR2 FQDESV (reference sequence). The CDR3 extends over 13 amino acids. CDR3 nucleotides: TGTGCCAGCAGCCGGGACAGTAACTATGGCTACACCTTC. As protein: CASSRDSNYGYTF.

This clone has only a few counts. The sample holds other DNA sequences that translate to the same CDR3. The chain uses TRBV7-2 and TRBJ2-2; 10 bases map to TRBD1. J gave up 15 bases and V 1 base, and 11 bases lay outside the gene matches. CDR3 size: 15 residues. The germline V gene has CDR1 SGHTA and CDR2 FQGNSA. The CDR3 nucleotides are TGTGCCAGCAGCTTAGACGCTTCGGACAGGGGGTTGGTGTTTTTT. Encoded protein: CASSLDASDRGLVFF.

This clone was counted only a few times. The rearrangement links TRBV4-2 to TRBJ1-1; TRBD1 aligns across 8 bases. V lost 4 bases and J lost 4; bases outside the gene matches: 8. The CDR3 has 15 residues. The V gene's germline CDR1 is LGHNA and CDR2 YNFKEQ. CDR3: CASSRTGQGGTEAFF. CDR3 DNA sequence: TGTGCCAGCAGCCGAACTGGACAGGGAGGCACTGAAGCTTTCTTT.